This note documents a single T cell receptor beta chain sequence. Its specificity is not known. The data stem from a study of shared clonotypes between healthy human individuals. Study-level results: Against clonotypes common to all four donors, non-shared ones had lower generation probabilities. Generally, naive subsets (rather than memory subsets) showed larger estimated richness.

Execution of the assay was at deep level. Authors' data handling: ImmunoSEQ gave junction-only sequences without quality scores, so filtering differed. Profiled with immunoSEQ multiplex PCR; TCRdb holds only in-frame clones, not every one. That table is the source of V, J and clone size, and D and trimming were worked out from the DNA. The table shows about 2.1 million clones, with about 94% occurring only once. Germline-derived CDR1 and CDR2 are MDHEN and SYDVKM. This CDR3 is 15 amino acids long. Between the trimmed V and J ends, which lost 8 bases and 0 bases, there was a span of 14 bases. Naive CD8 cells were CD45RO-negative, positively selected for CCR7, excluding terminally differentiated effector memory CD45RA+ cells.

The J gene is TRBJ1-5, the V gene TRBV28; maybe TRBD1 (5 bases). The sequencing input was naive CD8+ T cells from PBMCs. The sequence was obtained from a man in his late teens or twenties in good health. Some clones in this sample may be carry-over from other donors' samples. The CDR3 DNA follows: TGTGCCAGCCTTGGGGCAGAATATAGCAATCAGCCCCAGCATTTT. It yields the protein CASLGAEYSNQPQHF.